This TCR beta chain was profiled in a study of CD8+ T cells in alopecia areata. Looking at the study overall: Tofacitinib ran 6 to 18 months, followed by 6 months off drug.

CDR1 is ENHRY, CDR2 SYGVKD, per germline. Losses at the gene ends were 6 bases for V and 0 bases for J; bases not matched to a gene: 11. The length of the CDR3 is 19 residues. Extraction of RNA preceded its reverse transcription into cDNA, which served as the sequencing template. Clones were sequenced by immunoSEQ multiplex PCR, and TCRdb holds only the in-frame ones, with some missing. The sample consists of some 13,000 clones, approximately 55% of them appearing once. Punch biopsies of lesional scalp, plus peripheral blood, were taken from alopecia areata patients. Study results and limitations: Relative to mice, TCR sharing across patients was less clear, a difference possibly HLA-related.

Comments on this clone: Its antigen is not identified.

The material sequenced was skin. This clonotype was sampled from a human donor with alopecia areata. V gene TRBV10-3 combines with J gene TRBJ2-1, with 13 nucleotides matching TRBD2. The CDR3 DNA reads TGTGCCATCAGGGCCGGGACTAGCGGGACTGTGAGCTCCTACAATGAGCAGTTCTTC. It yields the protein CAIRAGTSGTVSSYNEQFF.